This T cell receptor (beta chain) was sequenced during a study of glioma-infiltrating T cells after dendritic cell vaccination (dated by TCRdb to about 2016). As for the study more broadly: A cohort of 15 glioblastoma patients from Phase I and II dendritic cell vaccination trials was included, of whom 9 were newly diagnosed and 6 had recurrent disease. Patients received autologous tumor lysate-pulsed dendritic cell vaccination between about 2002 and 2013. The vaccine was prepared from monocyte-derived dendritic cells that were cultured for seven days with IL-4 and GM-CSF and then pulsed overnight with autologous tumor lysate. Each patient was given three intradermal dendritic cell vaccine injections, spaced two weeks apart, in the arm below the axilla. Deep sequencing of TCR beta CDR3 regions was used to quantify tumor-infiltrating lymphocyte content and compare tumor and blood repertoires in dendritic cell-vaccinated glioblastoma patients. Survival after dendritic cell vaccination was correlated with TCR sequencing metrics, such as TIL content and the overlap between tumor and blood repertoires. Overall study results and their limits: The response model built on TCR overlap across three groups was characterized as speculative, with prospective validation still needed. The cohort was small and heterogeneous, few patients had complete blood and tumor sets, and even fewer had initial-recurrent tumor pairs. No direct relationship between TCR clonality and survival was found, suggesting a diverse polyclonal response may matter. After dendritic cell vaccination, a higher estimated pretreatment TIL content predicted longer time to progression and overall survival.

TCRB CDR3 regions were amplified from about 2 ug genomic DNA, or all available DNA if less, using the immunoSEQ assay. The multiplex PCR relied on 60 forward primers for TCR V beta segments and 13 reverse primers for J beta segments. To estimate the number of reads per starting template, synthetic control templates were added to each sample at limiting dilution. Sequencing produced 87 bp reads on the Illumina HiSeq System. Regarding the original processing steps: PCR and sequencing errors were removed by merging closely related sequences with a nearest neighbor algorithm. TCR overlap was defined as the percentage of unique tumor TCR beta sequences that were also found in the peripheral blood of the same patient. In TCRdb, the immuneACCESS table is reduced to in-frame sequences with V and J assigned. These tables do not hold every clone; where another copy was compared, an unresolved V gene accounts for under half, and the others remain unexplained. V, J and clone size are those of that table, while D and trimming were read from the DNA. Here the sample has about 58,000 clones; just under 85% occur a single time. The top ten clonotypes cover approximately 14% of the sample.

Only one count was recorded for this clone. Its antigen is not yet known. Base quality data are lacking; no much larger clone is found one base away. Interpreted using the paper, the time point label stands for: after dendritic cell vaccination, including at tumor progression/relapse. Patients were selected for having adequate residual fresh-frozen tumor tissue and more than two years of available survival data. None of the glioblastoma patients carried an isocitrate dehydrogenase mutation, although molecular status otherwise varied. PBMC were collected before vaccination, two weeks after the third vaccination, and at tumor progression when it occurred. The Qiagen DNeasy Blood extraction Kit was used for extraction of genomic DNA. CDR1 and CDR2, per the germline V gene, are MGHRA and YSYEKL. From V the trimming removes 3 bases and from J it removes 0 bases, while the gene matches leave 21 bases of the junction unaccounted for. From cysteine to phenylalanine, the CDR3 is 22 amino acids long. Just the 66-base CDR3 DNA is kept, in frame starting at base 1.

The TCR comes from a human donor with glioblastoma. The sample in question was blood, obtained after dendritic cell vaccination. The chain links TRBV4-1 with TRBJ2-7; 12 central nucleotides agree with TRBD2. The base sequence is TGCGCCAGCAGCCACCCCCGCGGGTCTAGCGGGGGGGCCGAGCCCCTCTCCTACGAGCAGTACTTC. Translation gives CASSHPRGSSGGAEPLSYEQYF.